This TCR beta chain was recovered during a study of blood T cell repertoires in COVID-19. Profiling relied on immunoSEQ multiplex PCR, and the TCRdb table lists in-frame clones only, not all of them. This table holds about 190,000 clones, about 81% found once. This CDR3 spans 12 amino acids. Germline CDR1 reads KGHDR; CDR2 reads SFDVKD. V was cut by 7 bases and J by 8 bases, with 10 bases left in between. This sequence joins TRBV24-1 and TRBJ2-2; the D is unclear. The sequenced material came from PBMCs or T cells enriched from blood (not recorded which). The TCR comes from a woman in her 30s who had recovered from COVID-19. The CDR3 region is CATRLPTGELFF. CDR3 in DNA: TGTGCCACCAGACTCCCGACAGGGGAGCTGTTTTTT.